The 19 T cell receptor beta chains reported below all come from one sample, sequenced in a study of response to subunit inactivated influenza vaccine. TCRdb reprocessed the RT-PCR reads with MiXCR, giving one entry per CDR3 protein. The repertoire holds about 580,000 distinct CDR3 sequences, with 11% to 15% as singletons. This material consisted of PBMCs from blood, taken roughly 13 days after vaccination. These receptors all stem from a man aged 45-65 years who received an inactivated influenza vaccine.

In this sample, this clonotype turned up many times. V usage is TRBV20-1 and J usage is TRBJ1-1; D unclear. CDR1 DFQATT and CDR2 SNEGSKA come from the germline V gene (reference sequence). The CDR3 runs to 14 residues. V was cut by 3 bases and J by 1 base, with 12 bases left in between. Here the CDR3 DNA reads TGCAGTGCTAGTACTTGGGGTACGAACACTGAAGCTTTCTTT. Its translation: CSASTWGTNTEAFF.

This clonotype was found a few times. The V gene is TRBV5-1, the J gene TRBJ2-7; the D gene is possibly TRBD1 (6 bases). This CDR3 has 15 amino acids. Germline loops: CDR1 SGHRS, CDR2 YFSETQ. The V gene lost 0 bases and the J gene lost 4 bases, with 14 bases spanning the gap. CDR3 coding DNA: TGCGCCAGCAGCTTGGAGATGGGGGCGCGGTACGAGCAGTACTTC. Translated, it gives CASSLEMGARYEQYF.

This clonotype appeared once. The chain links TRBV5-1 to TRBJ2-6; D is undetermined. Trimming pared 6 bases from V and 0 bases from J, leaving 7 bases between. This CDR3 has 14 residues. Germline V gives CDR1 SGHRS, CDR2 YFSETQ. The CDR3 region has the DNA TGCGCCAGCAAGGACGGCTCTGGGGCCAACGTCCTGACTTTC. Translated: CASKDGSGANVLTF.

The V and J genes are TRBV28 and TRBJ2-7, with 12 nucleotides matching TRBD2. CDR1 is MDHEN and CDR2 is SYDVKM in the germline V gene. The V gene end was trimmed by 6 bases and the J gene end by 6 bases; junction bases not matched to a gene: 6. The CDR3 covers 14 residues. CDR3 loop: CASRATSGSLEQYF. The CDR3 DNA sequence: TGTGCCAGCAGGGCGACTAGCGGGAGTCTCGAGCAGTACTTC. The full variable domain, in which reference TRBV28 and TRBJ2-7 provide the parts outside the CDR3, is DVKVTQSSRYLVKRTGEKVFLECVQDMDHENMFWYRQDPGLGLRLIYFSYDVKMKEKGDIPEGYSVSREKKERFSLILESASTNQTSMYLCASRATSGSLEQYFGPGTRLTVT.

This clonotype was seen repeatedly, ten times or more. Here the CDR3 reads CASSLVSVNLLSGRERNEQFF. CDR3 in DNA: TGTGCCAGCAGCTTAGTGTCTGTTAATTTACTAAGCGGGAGAGAAAGGAATGAGCAGTTCTTC. The chain combines TRBV11-2 with TRBJ2-1; 8 bases line up with TRBD2. Germline CDR1 is SGHAT and CDR2 is FQNNGV. V shed 1 base and J 7 bases; nucleotides not matched to a gene: 24. This CDR3 comprises 21 residues.

This clonotype was seen only a few times. V is TRBV9 and J is TRBJ1-1; the D gene is possibly TRBD1 (5 bases). Deletions cut 4 bases from V and 2 bases from J, with 15 bases between. CDR3 length: 15 residues. Germline V gives CDR1 SGDLS, CDR2 YYNGEE. CDR3 region: CASSHQMRGNTEAFF. The CDR3 DNA reads TGTGCCAGCAGCCATCAAATGAGGGGAAACACTGAAGCTTTCTTT.

This rearrangement joins TRBV9 to TRBJ2-7, with 7 bases fitting TRBD1. Trimming took 1 base from V and 3 from J; bases not matched to a gene: 1. The length of the CDR3 is 13 residues. Germline CDR1 is SGDLS and CDR2 is YYNGEE. CDR3 region: CASSVQGDYEQYF. The CDR3 DNA is TGTGCCAGCAGCGTACAGGGGGACTACGAGCAGTACTTC.

At least ten counts were recorded for this clonotype. The chain uses TRBV20-1 and TRBJ2-1; weak D call: TRBD2 (6 bases). Trimming removed 0 bases from V and 8 bases from J, with 17 bases in between. The germline V gene has CDR1 DFQATT and CDR2 SNEGSKA (reference sequence). The CDR3 contains 15 residues. CDR3 nucleotides: TGCAGTGCTAGAGACTACTTTAAAGCGGGCGATGAGCAGTTCTTC. Protein product: CSARDYFKAGDEQFF.

The gene calls are TRBV12-3 or TRBV12-4 and TRBJ1-3; D might be TRBD1 (6 bases). This CDR3 is built from 15 residues. Trimming pared 5 bases from V and 4 bases from J, leaving 15 bases between. In DNA form, the CDR3 reads TGTGCCAGCAGTCCTCTCCGGACAGCCGGAAACACCATATATTTT. This codes for CASSPLRTAGNTIYF.

The chain carries TRBV28 and TRBJ2-3; tentatively, D is TRBD2 (5 bases). CDR3 length: 13 amino acids. Trimming cost V 4 bases and J 1 base, with 6 bases left between them. Germline loops: CDR1 MDHEN, CDR2 SYDVKM. The CDR3 region is CASSYSGTDTQYF. The CDR3 nucleotides are TGTGCCAGCAGTTATAGCGGCACAGATACGCAGTATTTT.

The sample holds a few counts of this clonotype. This chain uses TRBV4-3 with TRBJ1-5; no clear D. Trimming shortened V by 1 base and J by 3 bases, and 4 bases separated the two germline ends. The CDR3 length is 13 residues. The V gene's germline CDR1 is LGHNA and CDR2 YSLEER. CDR3 in amino acids: CASSQVFNQPQHF. CDR3 nucleotides: TGCGCCAGCAGCCAAGTGTTCAATCAGCCCCAGCATTTT.

The rearrangement uses TRBV24-1 and TRBJ2-3; D perhaps matches TRBD2 (6 bases). Germline V gives CDR1 KGHDR, CDR2 SFDVKD. The length of the CDR3 is 14 residues. Trimming left V 10 bases short and J 3 bases short, with 16 bases between. CDR3 residues: CATKRGSGTDTQYF. CDR3 coding DNA: TGTGCCACAAAACGGGGGAGTGGGACAGATACGCAGTATTTT.

The chain has TRBV25-1 and TRBJ1-2; TRBD1 is a possible D gene (5 bases). This CDR3 is built from 13 residues. Germline CDR1 MGHDK, CDR2 SYGVNS. Trimming removed 6 bases at V and 6 bases at J, with 14 bases between. The CDR3 loop is CASSDFGADGYTF. The CDR3 DNA reads TGTGCCAGCAGCGACTTTGGGGCGGATGGCTACACCTTC.

The rearrangement links TRBV6-7 to TRBJ2-5; D is perhaps TRBD2 (6 bases). TRBV6-7 is sorted into the ORF group, with uncertain function. This CDR3 has 15 residues. Trimming pared 1 base from V and 2 bases from J, leaving 11 bases between. The CDR3 bases are TGTGCCAGCAGTTACTGGTCCGGGACTCAAGAGACCCAGTACTTC. It yields the protein CASSYWSGTQETQYF.

This clonotype was picked up one time. V is TRBV7-9 and J is TRBJ2-5; no firm D call. This CDR3 is 12 amino acids long. From germline, CDR1 is SEHNR and CDR2 FQNEAQ (reference sequence). The V gene lost 10 bases and the J gene lost 4 bases, with 13 bases spanning the gap. The CDR3 loop is CAITSMGETQYF. CDR3 in DNA: TGTGCCATAACCTCCATGGGAGAGACCCAGTACTTC.

The V and J genes are TRBV20-1 and TRBJ1-2; D call uncertain. The CDR3 is 13 amino acids. In germline, CDR1 is DFQATT, CDR2 SNEGSKA (reference sequence). The V end was cut by 2 bases, the J end by 7 bases, with 14 bases between. CDR3: CSARIPGEGGYTF. In DNA, the CDR3 is TGCAGTGCTAGAATACCGGGTGAAGGTGGCTACACCTTC.

This clonotype came up a few times. V gene TRBV20-1 combines with J gene TRBJ2-7, with D possibly TRBD2 on 5 matching bases. The germline V gene has CDR1 DFQATT and CDR2 SNEGSKA (reference sequence). V lost 4 bases and J lost 0, with 13 bases in between. The CDR3 extends over 14 amino acids. The CDR3 region has the DNA TGCAGTGCTATAATCCGGGGTTTCTCCTACGAGCAGTACTTC. Translating it yields CSAIIRGFSYEQYF.

This clonotype showed up just a few times. The chain employs TRBV7-9 and TRBJ2-3, with D perhaps TRBD2 (6 bases). CDR3 length equals 14 residues. The germline gives CDR1 SEHNR, CDR2 FQNEAQ (reference sequence). The germline V and J ends were trimmed by 6 bases and 6 bases, with 16 bases remaining between them. This CDR3 is CASRLGLALDTQYF. The CDR3 region has the DNA TGTGCCAGCAGATTGGGACTGGCCCTCGATACGCAGTATTTT.

The chain couples TRBV7-6 to TRBJ1-5; D may be TRBD1 (6 bases). CDR3 size: 13 residues. V was cut by 5 bases and J by 7 bases, with 12 bases left in between. CDR1 and CDR2 (germline): SGHVS, FNYEAQ. In DNA form, the CDR3 reads TGTGCCAGCAGCCTTAACAGGGACCAGCCCCAGCATTTT. Translating gives CASSLNRDQPQHF.